This TCR beta chain was obtained from a study of T cell repertoires in cytomegalovirus infection. Study background: CMV epitopes used comprised recently identified HLA-C-restricted ones and well-studied HLA-B-restricted ones.

V shed 5 bases and J shed 1 base, with 8 bases lying between them. The CDR3 is 13 residues long. Germline CDR1 MNHEY, CDR2 SMNVEV (reference sequence). TCRdb ran MiXCR on the reads and lists one entry per CDR3 protein. This table has 700,000 to 950,000 distinct CDR3 sequences, around a third appearing once. Points on this clonotype: Its target is unknown.

This clonotype was sampled from a human donor in good health (CMV status not recorded). Some clones in this sample may be carry-over from other donors' samples. V usage is TRBV27 and J usage is TRBJ1-1; D is undetermined. Sequencing was performed on cultured CD8+ T cells from PBMCs, taken from culture after CMV antigen stimulation. DNA for the CDR3: TGTGCCAGCAGTCTAATGGCGAACACTGAAGCTTTCTTT. Its protein is CASSLMANTEAFF.